Presented here are 25 T cell receptor beta chains from one specimen sequenced in a study of T cell responses to AZD1222 COVID-19 vaccine. Some clones are missing from TCRdb's copy, which holds only in-frame ones; the method was immunoSEQ multiplex PCR. Of more than 150,000 clones listed, about nine tenths were seen once; the top ten hold approximately 1.4%. The starting material was peripheral blood, obtained on day 0 of AZD1222 vaccination. Every receptor here comes from an adult in good health.

The chain joins TRBV28 to TRBJ1-5; the D is unclear. The V gene's germline CDR1 is MDHEN and CDR2 SYDVKM. The ends were cut back, 3 bases at V and 3 bases at J, with 6 bases in the middle. CDR3 length equals 13 residues. The CDR3 region is CASSFGNNQPQHF. The CDR3, as DNA: TGTGCCAGCAGTTTCGGAAACAATCAGCCCCAGCATTTT.

This chain links TRBV19 with TRBJ1-3; D gene uncertain. This CDR3 has 13 residues. Germline CDR1 reads LNHDA; CDR2 reads SQIVND (reference sequence). The V end lost 3 bases, the J end lost 7 bases, and 10 bases lay between the germline ends. CDR3: CASSMEAWNTIYF. As DNA, the CDR3 is TGTGCCAGTAGTATGGAGGCTTGGAACACCATATATTTT. The full variable domain, with the rest looked up from reference TRBV19 and TRBJ1-3, is DGGITQSPKYLFRKEGQNVTLSCEQNLNHDAMYWYRQDPGQGLRLIYYSQIVNDFQKGDIAEGYSVSREKKESFPLTVTSAQKNPTAFYLCASSMEAWNTIYFGEGSWLTVV.

The chain carries TRBV2 and TRBJ1-2; TRBD1 might be the D (5 bases). The V and J ends lost 6 bases and 4 bases respectively, with 18 bases between them. Germline values: CDR1 SNHLY, CDR2 FYNNEI. This CDR3 is 15 amino acids long. The CDR3 region has the DNA TGTGCCAGCAGATTTTCTTCCGGGACGTTCTATGGCTACACCTTC. This encodes CASRFSSGTFYGYTF.

This clone was detected only once. This CDR3 reads CASSIDPREGYYGYTF. The CDR3 region has the DNA TGTGCCAGTAGTATAGACCCGAGGGAAGGGTACTATGGCTACACCTTC. The chain carries TRBV19 and TRBJ1-2, with unresolved D. With 0 bases removed from V and 3 bases from J, the gap between germline ends came to 14 bases. CDR1 is LNHDA and CDR2 is SQIVND in the germline V gene (reference sequence). The CDR3 consists of 16 residues.

J is TRBJ2-3 and V is TRBV7-2; 7 bases are shared with TRBD2. With V trimmed by 1 base and J by 1 base, 2 bases remained unmatched. CDR1 and CDR2 from the germline V gene are SGHTA and FQGNSA. There are 15 residues in the CDR3. CDR3 in amino acids: CASSLVLAGTDTQYF. For the CDR3, the DNA is TGTGCCAGCAGCTTAGTCCTAGCGGGCACAGATACGCAGTATTTT. Looking up the rest from reference TRBV7-2 and TRBJ2-3 gives the full variable domain: GAGVSQSPSNKVTEKGKDVELRCDPISGHTALYWYRQSLGQGLEFLIYFQGNSAPDKSGLPSDRFSAERTGGSVSTLTIQRTQQEDSAVYLCASSLVLAGTDTQYFGPGTRLTVL.

The CDR3 coding sequence is TGTGCCAGCAGTTTATCGGTGGAGTTCACTGAAGCTTTCTTT. This sequence encodes CASSLSVEFTEAFF. The V and J genes are TRBV27 and TRBJ1-1, with D unresolved. The ends were cut back, 0 bases at V and 4 bases at J, with 9 bases in the middle. Germline V gene sequence: CDR1 MNHEY, CDR2 SMNVEV (reference sequence). The CDR3 has 14 residues.

The sample holds a few counts of this clone. In DNA, the CDR3 is TGTGCCAGCAGTGCCAACAGCCTACGGACAGGGTTCTACGAGCAGTACTTC. Protein: CASSANSLRTGFYEQYF. This sequence joins TRBV6-1 and TRBJ2-7; 8 bases fit TRBD1. Germline V CDR1 and CDR2: MNHNS, SASEGT. The CDR3 has 17 residues. The junction had 14 bases not matched to a gene; V was cut back by 4 bases and J by 3 bases.

CDR3 sequence (DNA): TGTGCCAGCAGTCCTCTGACAGGTTTGAACACTGAAGCTTTCTTT. Its translation: CASSPLTGLNTEAFF. This rearrangement joins TRBV11-2 to TRBJ1-1; tentatively, D is TRBD1 (6 bases). CDR3 length equals 15 residues. V lost 6 bases, J lost 0 bases, and 14 bases lay in between. CDR1 is SGHAT, CDR2 FQNNGV, per germline.

The genes are TRBV7-2 and TRBJ1-2; D is undetermined. CDR1 is SGHTA, CDR2 FQGNSA, per germline. Deletions cut 3 bases from V and 5 bases from J, with 10 bases between. The CDR3 is 13 amino acids. For the CDR3, the DNA is TGTGCCAGCAGCTTTGGGCCAGAGTATGGCTACACCTTC. This sequence encodes CASSFGPEYGYTF.

Concerning this clone: The sample contains more than one DNA sequence encoding this CDR3. This chain's CDR3 is CASSFRGGDGYTF. In DNA form, the CDR3 reads TGCGCCAGCAGCTTCAGGGGAGGGGATGGCTACACCTTC. V is TRBV5-1 and J is TRBJ1-2; a possible D gene is TRBD1 (6 bases). In germline, CDR1 is SGHRS, CDR2 YFSETQ. This CDR3 contains 13 residues. Trimming shortened V by 2 bases and J by 6 bases, and 11 bases separated the two germline ends.

V gene TRBV28 combines with J gene TRBJ1-2; D uncertain. Looked up from germline, CDR1 is MDHEN and CDR2 is SYDVKM. Trimming left V 7 bases short and J 8 bases short, with 17 bases between. This CDR3 has 13 amino acids. CDR3 loop: CASMVERARGYTF. The CDR3 DNA sequence: TGTGCCAGCATGGTGGAACGGGCAAGGGGCTACACCTTC.

V gene TRBV7-8 combines with J gene TRBJ1-5; maybe TRBD1 (5 bases). The V end was cut by 2 bases, the J end by 1 base, with 18 bases between. Germline CDR1 is SGHVS and CDR2 is FQNEAQ. This CDR3 comprises 18 residues. The CDR3 sequence is CASSLYQGGLVSNQPQHF. The CDR3 region has the DNA TGTGCCAGCAGCTTATATCAGGGAGGTCTCGTCAGCAATCAGCCCCAGCATTTT.

The chain combines TRBV5-1 with TRBJ2-3; tentatively, D is TRBD2 (6 bases). This CDR3 region has 15 residues. The germline gives CDR1 SGHRS, CDR2 YFSETQ. The V and J ends lost 4 bases and 2 bases respectively, with 14 bases between them. In DNA form, the CDR3 reads TGCGCCAGCAGCCATTCGGGGGTCGACACAGATACGCAGTATTTT. Protein product: CASSHSGVDTDTQYF.

J is TRBJ1-1 and V is TRBV18, with D tentatively TRBD1 (6 bases). V shed 0 bases and J shed 1 base, with 12 bases lying between them. The CDR3 length is 16 residues. Germline V gene sequence: CDR1 KGHSH, CDR2 LQKENI. CDR3 sequence reads: CASSPPFRGENTEAFF. CDR3 sequence (DNA): TGTGCCAGCTCACCACCTTTCAGGGGCGAGAACACTGAAGCTTTCTTT. Full variable domain (missing parts from reference TRBV18 and TRBJ1-1): NAGVMQNPRHLVRRRGQEARLRCSPMKGHSHVYWYRQLPEEGLKFMVYLQKENIIDESGMPKERFSAEFPKEGPSILRIQQVVRGDSAAYFCASSPPFRGENTEAFFGQGTRLTVV.

This clone has only one observation. This sequence joins TRBV2 and TRBJ1-3; 9 bases are shared with TRBD1. J gave up 2 bases and V 6 bases, and 5 bases lay outside the gene matches. There are 15 residues in the CDR3. CDR1 and CDR2 from the germline V gene are SNHLY and FYNNEI. The CDR3 region is CASRTGGAAGNTIYF. CDR3 DNA: TGTGCCAGCAGAACAGGGGGCGCCGCTGGAAACACCATATATTTT.

This sequence joins TRBV12-2 and TRBJ1-3; the table gives TRBD1 as D, unverified against the DNA. TRBV12-2 is flagged as a pseudogene. CDR3 size: 16 residues. Here the CDR3 DNA reads TGTGCAAGTCGCTTAGTCAGGTTTTACTCTGGAAACACCATATATTTT. Translating gives CASRLVRFYSGNTIYF.

The rearrangement joins TRBV19 to TRBJ2-4; TRBD1 might be the D (5 bases). Trimming pared 8 bases from V and 1 base from J, leaving 12 bases between. CDR3 length: 14 amino acids. Per germline, CDR1 LNHDA and CDR2 SQIVND (reference sequence). CDR3 sequence: CASSPGFAKNIQYF. The DNA of the CDR3 is TGTGCCAGTTCGCCAGGGTTCGCCAAAAACATTCAGTACTTC.

The J gene is TRBJ2-3, the V gene TRBV6-2 or TRBV6-3; D gene uncertain. CDR3 length equals 16 residues. The germline gives CDR1 MNHEY, CDR2 SVGEGT. The germline V and J ends were trimmed by 6 bases and 2 bases, with 18 bases remaining between them. CDR3 sequence reads: CASSHRDRGATDTQYF. The CDR3 coding sequence is TGTGCCAGCAGCCATCGCGACCGAGGCGCCACAGATACGCAGTATTTT.

The rearrangement uses TRBV30 and TRBJ2-7; no reliable D call. This CDR3 is 12 amino acids long. The V end was cut by 0 bases, the J end by 3 bases, with 6 bases between. CDR1 is GTSNPN, CDR2 SVGIG, per germline (reference sequence). The CDR3 sequence: CAWSVNGYEQYF. Written as DNA, the CDR3 is TGTGCCTGGAGTGTAAATGGCTACGAGCAGTACTTC.

This clone was counted a single time. The J gene is TRBJ1-1, the V gene TRBV19; D is ambiguous. The CDR3 runs 14 residues. In germline, CDR1 is LNHDA, CDR2 SQIVND (reference sequence). Trimming took off 1 base at V and 6 bases at J, with 12 bases between the two ends. The chain's CDR3 is CASSIVRGLPEAFF. CDR3 nucleotide sequence: TGTGCCAGTAGTATAGTAAGAGGGCTCCCTGAAGCTTTCTTT.

This chain links TRBV19 with TRBJ1-2; D is undetermined. CDR1 is LNHDA and CDR2 is SQIVND in the germline V gene (reference sequence). This CDR3 has 15 amino acids. V lost 8 bases to trimming and J lost 7 bases, with 23 bases between them. CDR3: CASRHRPFAGLGYTF. In DNA form, the CDR3 reads TGTGCCAGTCGCCATCGGCCCTTCGCGGGCCTTGGCTACACCTTC.

The rearrangement joins TRBV5-1 to TRBJ1-1; D perhaps matches TRBD1 (5 bases). The V end lost 2 bases, the J end lost 4 bases, and 12 bases lay between the germline ends. Germline values: CDR1 SGHRS, CDR2 YFSETQ. The CDR3 is made up of 14 amino acids. CDR3 region: CASSLAGFRTEAFF. The CDR3 coding sequence is TGCGCCAGCAGCTTAGCAGGGTTTCGCACTGAAGCTTTCTTT.

The V and J genes are TRBV28 and TRBJ2-7; TRBD2 matches 7 bases. The ends lost 7 bases at V and 0 bases at J; junction bases unmatched: 9. This CDR3 comprises 15 residues. CDR1 MDHEN and CDR2 SYDVKM come from the germline V gene. The CDR3 DNA sequence: TGTGCCAGCACCTCATGGGGGGGGAGCTCCTACGAGCAGTACTTC. Its translation is CASTSWGGSSYEQYF.

CDR3 DNA: TGTGCCATCAGTAGGGACAGGGAGCAAGAGACCCAGTACTTC. Protein sequence: CAISRDREQETQYF. The chain has TRBV10-3 and TRBJ2-5; the match to TRBD1 covers 9 bases. There are 14 residues in the CDR3. V was clipped by 5 bases and J by 2 bases; unmatched bases: 3. Per germline, CDR1 ENHRY and CDR2 SYGVKD.

The CDR3 sequence: CASQMGGGNQPQHF. The CDR3 DNA sequence: TGTGCCAGCCAGATGGGAGGGGGCAATCAGCCCCAGCATTTT. The V call is TRBV6-4, the J call TRBJ1-5; possible D gene TRBD1, 5 bases. The length of the CDR3 is 14 residues. V shed 8 bases and J shed 2 bases, with 13 bases lying between them. CDR1 and CDR2 from the germline V gene are MRHNA and SNTAGT.